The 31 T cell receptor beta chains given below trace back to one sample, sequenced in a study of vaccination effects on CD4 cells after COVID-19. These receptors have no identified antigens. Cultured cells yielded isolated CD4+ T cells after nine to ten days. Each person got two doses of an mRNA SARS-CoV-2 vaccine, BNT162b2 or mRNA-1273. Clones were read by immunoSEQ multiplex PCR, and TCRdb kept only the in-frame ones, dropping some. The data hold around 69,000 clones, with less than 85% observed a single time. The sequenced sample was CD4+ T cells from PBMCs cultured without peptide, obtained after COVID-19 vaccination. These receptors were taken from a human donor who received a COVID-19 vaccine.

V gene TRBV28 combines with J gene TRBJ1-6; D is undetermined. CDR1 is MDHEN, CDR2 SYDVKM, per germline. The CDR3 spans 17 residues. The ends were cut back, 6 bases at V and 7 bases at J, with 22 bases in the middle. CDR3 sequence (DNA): TGTGCCAGCAGGTACCTCGGAGGGTGGGGTCAGAATTCACCCCTCCACTTT. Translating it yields CASRYLGGWGQNSPLHF. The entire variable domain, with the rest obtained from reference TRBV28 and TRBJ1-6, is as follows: DVKVTQSSRYLVKRTGEKVFLECVQDMDHENMFWYRQDPGLGLRLIYFSYDVKMKEKGDIPEGYSVSREKKERFSLILESASTNQTSMYLCASRYLGGWGQNSPLHFGNGTRLTVT.

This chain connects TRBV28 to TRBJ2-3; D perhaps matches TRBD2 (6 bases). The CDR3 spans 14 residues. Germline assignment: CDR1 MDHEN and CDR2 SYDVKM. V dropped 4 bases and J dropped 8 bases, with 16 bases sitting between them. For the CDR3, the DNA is TGTGCCAGCAGTTCGGCGGGGAGTGTAGTTACGCAGTATTTT. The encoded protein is CASSSAGSVVTQYF.

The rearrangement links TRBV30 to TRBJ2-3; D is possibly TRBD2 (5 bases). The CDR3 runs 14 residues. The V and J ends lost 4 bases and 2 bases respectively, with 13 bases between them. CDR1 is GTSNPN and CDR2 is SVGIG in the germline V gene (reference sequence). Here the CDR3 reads CAWTPGRHTDTQYF. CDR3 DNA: TGTGCCTGGACCCCGGGGAGACACACAGATACGCAGTATTTT.

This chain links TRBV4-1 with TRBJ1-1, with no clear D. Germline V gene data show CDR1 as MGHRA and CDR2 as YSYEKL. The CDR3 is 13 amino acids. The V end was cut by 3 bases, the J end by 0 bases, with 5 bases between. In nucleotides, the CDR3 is TGCGCCAGCAGCCAGAGTTTGAACACTGAAGCTTTCTTT. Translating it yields CASSQSLNTEAFF.

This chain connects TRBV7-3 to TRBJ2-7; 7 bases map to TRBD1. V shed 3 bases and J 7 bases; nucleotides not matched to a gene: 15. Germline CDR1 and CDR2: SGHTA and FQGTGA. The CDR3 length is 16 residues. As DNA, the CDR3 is TGTGCCAGCAGCTTGATGACAGGGACCTGGGCGAAAGAGCAGTACGTC. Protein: CASSLMTGTWAKEQYV.

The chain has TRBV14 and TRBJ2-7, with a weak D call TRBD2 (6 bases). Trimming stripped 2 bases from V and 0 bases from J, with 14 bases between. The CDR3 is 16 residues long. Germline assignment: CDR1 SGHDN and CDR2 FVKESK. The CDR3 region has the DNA TGTGCCAGCAGCCAAACGAGCGGGCCAAGCTCCTACGAGCAGTACGTC. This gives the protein CASSQTSGPSSYEQYV.

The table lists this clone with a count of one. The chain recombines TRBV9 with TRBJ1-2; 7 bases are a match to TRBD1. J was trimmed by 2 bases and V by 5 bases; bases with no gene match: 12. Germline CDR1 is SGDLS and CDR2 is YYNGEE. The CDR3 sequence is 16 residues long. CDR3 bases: TGTGCCAGCAGTGAAATTTCGACAGGGTGGAACTATGGCTACACCTTC. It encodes CASSEISTGWNYGYTF.

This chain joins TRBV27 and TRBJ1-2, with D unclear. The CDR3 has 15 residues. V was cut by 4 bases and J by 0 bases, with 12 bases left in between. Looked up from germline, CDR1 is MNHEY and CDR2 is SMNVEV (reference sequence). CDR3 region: CASSSSGDSNYGYTF. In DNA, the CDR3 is TGTGCCAGCAGTTCCTCCGGAGATTCTAACTATGGCTACACCTTC.

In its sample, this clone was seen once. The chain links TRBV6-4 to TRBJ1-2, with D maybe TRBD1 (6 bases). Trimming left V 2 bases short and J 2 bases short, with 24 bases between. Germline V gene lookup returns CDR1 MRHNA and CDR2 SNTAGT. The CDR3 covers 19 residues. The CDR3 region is CASSDRSGTGGARNYGYTF. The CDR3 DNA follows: TGTGCCAGCAGTGACCGGTCGGGGACGGGGGGGGCGCGGAACTATGGCTACACCTTC.

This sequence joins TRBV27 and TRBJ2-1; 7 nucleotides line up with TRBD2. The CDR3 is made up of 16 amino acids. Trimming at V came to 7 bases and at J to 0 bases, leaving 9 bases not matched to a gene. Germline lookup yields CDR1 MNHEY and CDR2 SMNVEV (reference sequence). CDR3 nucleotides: TGTGCCAGCACGAGGGCGGGGAGGGGCTCCTACAATGAGCAGTTCTTC. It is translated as CASTRAGRGSYNEQFF.

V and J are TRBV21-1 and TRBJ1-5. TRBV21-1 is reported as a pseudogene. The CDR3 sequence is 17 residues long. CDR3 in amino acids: CAMHGGLEVVSNQPQHF. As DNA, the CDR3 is TGTGCCATGCATGGAGGGCTGGAGGTAGTGAGCAATCAGCCCCAGCATTTT.

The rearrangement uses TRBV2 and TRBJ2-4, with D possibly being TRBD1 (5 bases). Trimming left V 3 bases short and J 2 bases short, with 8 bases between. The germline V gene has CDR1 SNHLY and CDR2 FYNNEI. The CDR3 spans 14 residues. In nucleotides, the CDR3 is TGTGCCAGCAGTGACGACAGAACCAAAAACATTCAGTACTTC. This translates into CASSDDRTKNIQYF.

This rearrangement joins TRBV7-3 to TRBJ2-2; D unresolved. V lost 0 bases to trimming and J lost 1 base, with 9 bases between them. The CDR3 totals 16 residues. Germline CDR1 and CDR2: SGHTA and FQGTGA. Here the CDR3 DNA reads TGTGCCAGCAGCTTAACCCAGGCAGGGAACACCGGGGAGCTGTTTTTT. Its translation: CASSLTQAGNTGELFF.

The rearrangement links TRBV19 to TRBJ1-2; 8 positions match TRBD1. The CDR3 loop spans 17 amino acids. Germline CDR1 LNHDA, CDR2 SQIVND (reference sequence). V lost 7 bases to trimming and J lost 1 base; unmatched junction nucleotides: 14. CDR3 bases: TGTGCCAGTACCAGAGGACAGGGAGGAACAATTAACTATGGCTACACCTTC. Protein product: CASTRGQGGTINYGYTF.

Here the CDR3 reads CATSPSRTGRNEQFF. CDR3 DNA: TGTGCCACCAGCCCCAGCCGGACAGGTCGGAATGAGCAGTTCTTC. V usage is TRBV24-1 and J usage is TRBJ2-1, with 7 nucleotides matching TRBD1. The V gene end was trimmed by 7 bases and the J gene end by 7 bases; junction bases not matched to a gene: 12. The CDR3 extends over 15 amino acids. The V gene's germline CDR1 is KGHDR and CDR2 SFDVKD.

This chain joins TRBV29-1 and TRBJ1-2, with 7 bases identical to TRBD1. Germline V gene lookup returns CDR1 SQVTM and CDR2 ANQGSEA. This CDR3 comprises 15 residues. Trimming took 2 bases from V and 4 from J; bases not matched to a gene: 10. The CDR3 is CSVEQWGQTPYGYTF. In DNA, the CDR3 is TGCAGCGTTGAACAGTGGGGACAGACGCCCTATGGCTACACCTTC.

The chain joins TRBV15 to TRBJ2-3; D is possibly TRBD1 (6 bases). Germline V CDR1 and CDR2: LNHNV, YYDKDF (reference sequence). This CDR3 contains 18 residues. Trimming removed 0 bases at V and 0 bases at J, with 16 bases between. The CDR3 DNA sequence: TGTGCCACCAGCAGAGATACAGGGTTGGTGCGAAGCACAGATACGCAGTATTTT. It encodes CATSRDTGLVRSTDTQYF.

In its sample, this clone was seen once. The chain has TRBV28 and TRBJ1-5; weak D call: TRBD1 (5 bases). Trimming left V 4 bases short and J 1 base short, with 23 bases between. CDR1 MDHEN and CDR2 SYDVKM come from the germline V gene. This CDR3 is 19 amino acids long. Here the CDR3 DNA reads TGTGCCAGCAGTTCATTGAGGCAGTTATTCCGACAGAGCAATCAGCCCCAGCATTTT. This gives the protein CASSSLRQLFRQSNQPQHF.

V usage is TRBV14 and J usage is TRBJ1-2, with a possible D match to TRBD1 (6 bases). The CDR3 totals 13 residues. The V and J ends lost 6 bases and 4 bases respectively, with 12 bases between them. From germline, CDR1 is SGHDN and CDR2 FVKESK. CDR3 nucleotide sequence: TGTGCCAGCAGTCCACAGGGTGGCTATGGCTACACCTTC. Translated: CASSPQGGYGYTF.

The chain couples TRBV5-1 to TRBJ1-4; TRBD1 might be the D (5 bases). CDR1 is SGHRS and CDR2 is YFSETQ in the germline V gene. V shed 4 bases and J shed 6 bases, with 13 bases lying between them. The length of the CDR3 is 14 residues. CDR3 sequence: CASSPGTGDEKLFF. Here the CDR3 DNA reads TGCGCCAGCAGCCCCGGGACTGGGGATGAAAAACTGTTTTTT.

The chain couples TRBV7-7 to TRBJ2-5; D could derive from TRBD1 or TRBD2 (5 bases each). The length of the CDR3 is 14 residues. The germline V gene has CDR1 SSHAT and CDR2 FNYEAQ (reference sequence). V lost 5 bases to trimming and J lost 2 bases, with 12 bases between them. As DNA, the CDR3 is TGTGCCAGCAGCGCCCGGGGACCTCAAGAGACCCAGTACTTC. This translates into CASSARGPQETQYF.

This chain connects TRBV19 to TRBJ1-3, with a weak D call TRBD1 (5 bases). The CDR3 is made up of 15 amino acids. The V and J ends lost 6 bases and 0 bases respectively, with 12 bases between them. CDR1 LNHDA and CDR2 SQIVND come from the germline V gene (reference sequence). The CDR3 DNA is TGTGCCAGTAGAAAAGACAGCCTCTCTGGAAACACCATATATTTT. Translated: CASRKDSLSGNTIYF. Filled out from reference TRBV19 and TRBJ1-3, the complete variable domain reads DGGITQSPKYLFRKEGQNVTLSCEQNLNHDAMYWYRQDPGQGLRLIYYSQIVNDFQKGDIAEGYSVSREKKESFPLTVTSAQKNPTAFYLCASRKDSLSGNTIYFGEGSWLTVV.

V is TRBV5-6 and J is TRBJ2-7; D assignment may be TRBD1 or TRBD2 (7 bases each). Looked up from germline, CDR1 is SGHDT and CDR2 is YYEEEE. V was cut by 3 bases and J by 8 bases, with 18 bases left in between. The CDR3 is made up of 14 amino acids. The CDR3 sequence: CASSSGGGGIQQYV. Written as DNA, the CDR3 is TGTGCCAGCAGCTCGGGGGGAGGGGGCATCCAGCAGTACGTC.

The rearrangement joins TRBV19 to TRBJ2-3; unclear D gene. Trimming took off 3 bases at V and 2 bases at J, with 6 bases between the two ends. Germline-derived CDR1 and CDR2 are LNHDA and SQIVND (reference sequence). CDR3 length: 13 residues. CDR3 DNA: TGTGCCAGTAGTATCCTCAACACAGATACGCAGTATTTT. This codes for CASSILNTDTQYF.

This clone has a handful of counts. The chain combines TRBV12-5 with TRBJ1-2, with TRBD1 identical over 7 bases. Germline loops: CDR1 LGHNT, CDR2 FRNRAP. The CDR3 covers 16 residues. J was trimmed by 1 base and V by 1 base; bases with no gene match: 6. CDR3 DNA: TGTGCTAGTGGTTTGGGACAGGGTGGAATTAACTATGGCTACACCTTC. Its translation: CASGLGQGGINYGYTF.

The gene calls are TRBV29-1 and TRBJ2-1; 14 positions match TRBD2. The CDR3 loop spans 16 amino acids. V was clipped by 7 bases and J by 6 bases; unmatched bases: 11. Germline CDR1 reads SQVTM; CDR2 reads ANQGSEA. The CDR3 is CSATRLAGGPGNEQFF. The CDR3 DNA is TGCAGCGCAACCAGACTAGCGGGGGGGCCGGGCAATGAGCAGTTCTTC.

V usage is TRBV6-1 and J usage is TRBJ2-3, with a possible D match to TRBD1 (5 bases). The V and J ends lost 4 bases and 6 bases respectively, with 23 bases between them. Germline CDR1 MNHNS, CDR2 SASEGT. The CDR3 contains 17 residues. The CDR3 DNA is TGTGCCAGCAGTGCTGATGGTGGGGCCCGTATGAGGGATACGCAGTATTTT. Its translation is CASSADGGARMRDTQYF.

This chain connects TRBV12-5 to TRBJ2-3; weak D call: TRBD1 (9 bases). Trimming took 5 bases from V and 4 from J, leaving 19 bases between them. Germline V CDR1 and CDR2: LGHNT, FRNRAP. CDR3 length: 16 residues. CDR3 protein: CASGTGGTGFADTQYF. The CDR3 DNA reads TGTGCTAGTGGTACGGGGGGGACAGGGTTCGCAGATACGCAGTATTTT.

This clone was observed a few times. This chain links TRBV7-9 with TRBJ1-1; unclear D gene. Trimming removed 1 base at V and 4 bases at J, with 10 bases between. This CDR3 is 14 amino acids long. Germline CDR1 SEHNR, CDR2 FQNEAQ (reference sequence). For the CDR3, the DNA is TGTGCCAGCAGCTTAGATATCGGGTCCACTGAAGCTTTCTTT. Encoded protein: CASSLDIGSTEAFF.

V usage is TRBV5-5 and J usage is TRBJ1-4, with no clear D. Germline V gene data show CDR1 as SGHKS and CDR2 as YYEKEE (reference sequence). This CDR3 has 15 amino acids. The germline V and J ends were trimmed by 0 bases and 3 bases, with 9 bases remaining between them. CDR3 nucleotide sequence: TGTGCCAGCAGCTTGGGGGTATGGCCTAATGAAAAACTGTTTTTT. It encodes CASSLGVWPNEKLFF. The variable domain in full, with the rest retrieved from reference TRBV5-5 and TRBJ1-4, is DAGVTQSPTHLIKTRGQQVTLRCSPISGHKSVSWYQQVLGQGPQFIFQYYEKEERGRGNFPDRFSARQFPNYSSELNVNALLLGDSALYLCASSLGVWPNEKLFFGSGTQLSVL.

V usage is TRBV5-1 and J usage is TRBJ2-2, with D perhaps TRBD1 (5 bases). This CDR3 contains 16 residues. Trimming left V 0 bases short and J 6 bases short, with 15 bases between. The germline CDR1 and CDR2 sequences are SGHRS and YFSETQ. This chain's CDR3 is CASSLDWQGRAGELFF. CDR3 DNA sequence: TGCGCCAGCAGCTTGGATTGGCAGGGAAGGGCCGGGGAGCTGTTTTTT. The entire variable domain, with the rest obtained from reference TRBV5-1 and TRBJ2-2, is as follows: KAGVTQTPRYLIKTRGQQVTLSCSPISGHRSVSWYQQTPGQGLQFLFEYFSETQRNKGNFPGRFSGRQFSNSRSEMNVSTLELGDSALYLCASSLDWQGRAGELFFGEGSRLTVL.